Listed below are T cell receptor beta chains from one sample, sequenced in a study of cytomegalovirus exposure and HLA in healthy donors. Assay used: immunoSEQ multiplex PCR; TCRdb lists only in-frame clones, some missing. The sample is made up of 130,000 to 150,000 clones, and the top ten hold about 2.5% of it. Sequencing used PBMCs. The receptors here all came from a man aged 40-55 years in good health and CMV-seronegative. The CDR3 runs from the conserved cysteine through the conserved F or W. A D gene is named only where the DNA matches it firmly.

v_gene: TRBV9
d_gene: TRBD1
j_gene: TRBJ1-4
CDR3aa: CASSVGLDRSNEKLFF
CDR3nt: TGTGCCAGCAGCGTAGGACTGGACAGGTCGAATGAAAAACTGTTTTTT

v_gene: TRBV19
d_gene: NA
j_gene: TRBJ2-7
CDR3aa: CASSSRQASSYEQYF
CDR3nt: TGTGCCAGTAGTTCCCGACAGGCCAGCTCCTACGAGCAGTACTTC

v_gene: TRBV7-2
d_gene: TRBD1
j_gene: TRBJ1-6
CDR3aa: CASSPMGTGLAPLHF
CDR3nt: TGTGCCAGCAGCCCTATGGGGACAGGTCTTGCACCCCTCCACTTT

v_gene: TRBV15
d_gene: NA
j_gene: TRBJ2-2
CDR3aa: CATSRDRLPTGELFF
CDR3nt: TGTGCCACCAGCAGAGATCGTCTCCCCACCGGGGAGCTGTTTTTT

v_gene: TRBV14
d_gene: NA
j_gene: TRBJ1-4
CDR3aa: CASSQVANEKLFF
CDR3nt: TGTGCCAGCAGCCAAGTAGCTAATGAAAAACTGTTTTTT

v_gene: TRBV27
d_gene: TRBD1
j_gene: TRBJ1-4
CDR3aa: CASSLSPTGGGSEKLFF
CDR3nt: TGTGCCAGCAGTTTATCCCCGACAGGGGGTGGGAGTGAAAAACTGTTTTTT

v_gene: TRBV6-5
d_gene: TRBD1
j_gene: TRBJ1-1
CDR3aa: CASRPGQGAGSEAFF
CDR3nt: TGTGCCAGCCGACCGGGACAGGGGGCCGGTTCCGAAGCTTTCTTT

v_gene: TRBV15
d_gene: NA
j_gene: TRBJ1-6
CDR3aa: CATSRELGTLGPLHF
CDR3nt: TGTGCCACCAGCAGAGAATTGGGCACATTAGGACCCCTCCACTTT

v_gene: TRBV5-1
d_gene: NA
j_gene: TRBJ2-2
CDR3aa: CASSLDRELFF
CDR3nt: TGCGCCAGCAGCTTGGATAGGGAGCTGTTTTTT

v_gene: TRBV19
d_gene: TRBD1
j_gene: TRBJ1-1
CDR3aa: CASSIVQGADTEAFF
CDR3nt: TGTGCCAGTAGTATAGTCCAGGGGGCGGATACTGAAGCTTTCTTT

v_gene: TRBV7-2
d_gene: NA
j_gene: TRBJ1-4
CDR3aa: CASASLEKLFF
CDR3nt: TGTGCCAGCGCGAGCCTTGAAAAACTGTTTTTT

v_gene: TRBV7-8
d_gene: NA
j_gene: TRBJ1-1
CDR3aa: CASSLVQGWTEAFF
CDR3nt: TGTGCCAGCAGCTTAGTTCAGGGGTGGACTGAAGCTTTCTTT

v_gene: TRBV28
d_gene: TRBD2
j_gene: TRBJ2-7
CDR3aa: CASRRSGTTNEQYF
CDR3nt: TGTGCCAGCAGACGTTCCGGGACTACCAACGAGCAGTACTTC

v_gene: TRBV9
d_gene: NA
j_gene: TRBJ2-7
CDR3aa: CASSVTPSITDSYEQYF
CDR3nt: TGTGCCAGCAGCGTAACCCCCTCTATCACGGACAGTTACGAGCAGTACTTC

v_gene: TRBV19
d_gene: NA
j_gene: TRBJ2-3
CDR3aa: CASSMLGGSTDTQYF
CDR3nt: TGTGCCAGTAGTATGCTTGGCGGTAGCACAGATACGCAGTATTTT

v_gene: TRBV2
d_gene: TRBD1
j_gene: TRBJ1-2
CDR3aa: CASIRTGKNYGYTF
CDR3nt: TGTGCCAGCATCAGGACAGGGAAAAATTATGGCTACACCTTC

v_gene: TRBV9
d_gene: NA
j_gene: TRBJ2-7
CDR3aa: CASSRAGGMYEQYF
CDR3nt: TGTGCCAGCAGTCGAGCAGGGGGGATGTACGAGCAGTACTTC

v_gene: TRBV6-1
d_gene: TRBD2
j_gene: TRBJ2-7
CDR3aa: CASSGRGGYEQYF
CDR3nt: TGTGCCAGCAGTGGGCGGGGGGGCTACGAGCAGTACTTC

v_gene: TRBV28
d_gene: NA
j_gene: TRBJ1-5
CDR3aa: CASSFFRQPQHF
CDR3nt: TGTGCCAGCAGTTTTTTCCGGCAGCCCCAGCATTTT

v_gene: TRBV2
d_gene: NA
j_gene: TRBJ2-1
CDR3aa: CASSPGTPSYNEQFF
CDR3nt: TGTGCCAGCAGTCCCGGGACTCCCTCCTACAATGAGCAGTTCTTC

v_gene: TRBV6-5
d_gene: NA
j_gene: TRBJ1-3
CDR3aa: CASSPQGQAGNTIYF
CDR3nt: TGTGCCAGCAGCCCACAGGGACAAGCTGGAAACACCATATATTTT

v_gene: TRBV5-1
d_gene: NA
j_gene: TRBJ1-2
CDR3aa: CASSLDSNYGYTF
CDR3nt: TGCGCCAGCAGCCTAGACAGTAACTATGGCTACACCTTC

v_gene: TRBV2
d_gene: TRBD1
j_gene: TRBJ1-5
CDR3aa: CASSKDRANQPQHF
CDR3nt: TGTGCCAGCAGCAAGGACAGGGCCAATCAGCCCCAGCATTTT

v_gene: TRBV4-2
d_gene: NA
j_gene: TRBJ2-7
CDR3aa: CASSQRVGASEQYF
CDR3nt: TGTGCCAGCAGCCAAAGGGTGGGGGCCTCCGAGCAGTACTTC

v_gene: TRBV6-1
d_gene: TRBD2
j_gene: TRBJ2-1
CDR3aa: CASSVFGASGGARDNEQFF
CDR3nt: TGTGCCAGCAGTGTGTTCGGGGCTAGCGGGGGGGCCAGGGACAATGAGCAGTTCTTC

v_gene: TRBV11-2
d_gene: NA
j_gene: TRBJ1-6
CDR3aa: CASSLGGAGWPLHF
CDR3nt: TGTGCCAGCAGCTTAGGTGGCGCAGGGTGGCCCCTCCACTTT

v_gene: TRBV7-6
d_gene: TRBD1
j_gene: TRBJ1-1
CDR3aa: CASSLGPGQLNTEAFF
CDR3nt: TGTGCCAGCAGCTTAGGTCCGGGACAGCTGAACACTGAAGCTTTCTTT

v_gene: TRBV6-5
d_gene: NA
j_gene: TRBJ2-3
CDR3aa: CASARGGADTQYF
CDR3nt: TGTGCCAGCGCAAGGGGCGGCGCAGATACGCAGTATTTT

v_gene: TRBV4-3
d_gene: TRBD1
j_gene: TRBJ2-7
CDR3aa: CASSDRMTRGLSYEQYF
CDR3nt: TGCGCCAGCAGCGACCGGATGACAAGGGGGCTATCCTACGAGCAGTACTTC

v_gene: TRBV2
d_gene: TRBD1
j_gene: TRBJ2-1
CDR3aa: CASRVDRGLLYNEQFF
CDR3nt: TGTGCCAGCAGGGTTGACAGGGGTCTCCTCTACAATGAGCAGTTCTTC

v_gene: TRBV6-5
d_gene: TRBD1
j_gene: TRBJ1-1
CDR3aa: CASSRTGSNTEAFF
CDR3nt: TGTGCCAGCAGTAGGACAGGTTCGAACACTGAAGCTTTCTTT

v_gene: TRBV5-8
d_gene: TRBD2
j_gene: TRBJ2-3
CDR3aa: CASSPGFSGTRISDTQYF
CDR3nt: TGTGCCAGCAGCCCGGGATTCTCCGGGACTAGAATATCAGATACGCAGTATTTT

v_gene: TRBV5-1
d_gene: NA
j_gene: TRBJ2-7
CDR3aa: CASSPRDSSSYEQYF
CDR3nt: TGCGCCAGCAGCCCGAGAGATTCGAGCTCCTACGAGCAGTACTTC

v_gene: TRBV7-2
d_gene: TRBD2
j_gene: TRBJ2-5
CDR3aa: CASSLALAGGMETQYF
CDR3nt: TGTGCCAGCAGCTTAGCCCTAGCGGGGGGGATGGAGACCCAGTACTTC

v_gene: TRBV29-1
d_gene: NA
j_gene: TRBJ2-5
CDR3aa: CSVGVYQETQYF
CDR3nt: TGCAGCGTTGGCGTGTACCAAGAGACCCAGTACTTC

v_gene: TRBV7-3
d_gene: TRBD1
j_gene: TRBJ2-3
CDR3aa: CASSPRDRGLDTDTQYF
CDR3nt: TGTGCCAGCAGCCCAAGGGACAGGGGGCTGGACACAGATACGCAGTATTTT

v_gene: TRBV25-1
d_gene: TRBD2
j_gene: TRBJ2-4
CDR3aa: CASSQASGGPRENIQYF
CDR3nt: TGTGCCAGCAGTCAGGCTAGCGGGGGCCCGAGAGAAAACATTCAGTACTTC

v_gene: TRBV4-3
d_gene: TRBD2
j_gene: TRBJ2-1
CDR3aa: CASSQVPDQRGRDEQFF
CDR3nt: TGCGCCAGCAGCCAAGTTCCGGACCAGCGGGGGAGGGATGAGCAGTTCTTC

v_gene: TRBV25-1
d_gene: NA
j_gene: TRBJ2-2
CDR3aa: CASSELEIPPRPTGELFF
CDR3nt: TGTGCCAGCAGTGAATTAGAAATTCCGCCCAGGCCAACCGGGGAGCTGTTTTTT

v_gene: TRBV5-1
d_gene: TRBD1
j_gene: TRBJ1-1
CDR3aa: CASSSLRGRGAEAFF
CDR3nt: TGCGCCAGCAGTTCCCTTAGGGGGCGAGGCGCTGAAGCTTTCTTT

v_gene: TRBV4-3
d_gene: NA
j_gene: TRBJ2-7
CDR3aa: CASSNNRESDEQYF
CDR3nt: TGCGCCAGCAGCAATAACCGGGAGAGCGACGAGCAGTACTTC

v_gene: TRBV6-5
d_gene: TRBD2
j_gene: TRBJ2-1
CDR3aa: CASSYVAGGRNEQFF
CDR3nt: TGTGCCAGCAGTTACGTGGCGGGGGGGCGAAATGAGCAGTTCTTC

v_gene: TRBV5-6
d_gene: TRBD2
j_gene: TRBJ2-5
CDR3aa: CASSLPGLDETQYF
CDR3nt: TGTGCCAGCAGCTTGCCCGGACTAGACGAGACCCAGTACTTC

v_gene: TRBV15
d_gene: NA
j_gene: TRBJ1-5
CDR3aa: CATSRDVGGGDQPQHF
CDR3nt: TGTGCCACCAGCAGGGACGTAGGGGGGGGTGATCAGCCCCAGCATTTT

v_gene: TRBV6-4
d_gene: NA
j_gene: TRBJ2-7
CDR3aa: CATPRLVPLSYEQYF
CDR3nt: TGTGCCACCCCTAGACTAGTCCCTTTATCCTACGAGCAGTACTTC

v_gene: TRBV6-5
d_gene: NA
j_gene: TRBJ1-1
CDR3aa: CASSRFFGPGAFF
CDR3nt: TGTGCCAGCAGTCGCTTTTTCGGCCCCGGGGCTTTCTTT